Presented here are 9 T cell receptor beta chains from one specimen sequenced in a study of T cell repertoires in ileal Crohn's disease. Only in-frame clones appear in the TCRdb table, and some are missing; sequencing was by immunoSEQ multiplex PCR. In the table there are over 10,000 clones, 60% to 80% of which are singletons. Time point defined: neoterminal ileum biopsy at postoperative endoscopy, about 6 months after surgery. Sequencing was done on a sample of ileal tissue. The receptors shown here come from an adult with Crohn's disease.

The chain uses TRBV5-4 and TRBJ1-2; tentative D call: TRBD1 (5 bases). The germline V gene encodes CDR1 SGHNT and CDR2 YYREEE (reference sequence). V was trimmed by 6 bases and J by 2 bases, leaving 11 bases between them. The CDR3 runs to 13 residues. The CDR3 DNA reads as TGTGCCAGCATCCTTGGGGGGAACTATGGCTACACCTTC. This encodes CASILGGNYGYTF.

This clone has only a few counts. This CDR3 is CASSHTLGWDTVTQYF. The CDR3 DNA reads as TGTGCCAGCAGTCACACCCTCGGTTGGGACACTGTTACGCAGTATTTT. The J gene is TRBJ2-3, the V gene TRBV7-9, with a tentative D call TRBD1 (6 bases). CDR1 SEHNR and CDR2 FQNEAQ come from the germline V gene (reference sequence). V dropped 6 bases and J dropped 8 bases, with 24 bases sitting between them. The CDR3 extends over 16 amino acids.

The chain joins TRBV6-5 to TRBJ1-6; 8 bases line up with TRBD1. The CDR3 runs to 13 residues. Germline trimming cut 7 bases from V and 8 bases from J; bases unmatched to any gene: 4. Germline V gene data show CDR1 as MNHEY and CDR2 as SVGAGI. The CDR3 here is CASIPGGHSPLHF. The CDR3 DNA reads TGTGCCAGCATTCCAGGGGGCCATTCACCCCTCCACTTT.

The chain has TRBV28 and TRBJ2-1; the match to TRBD2 covers 10 bases. This CDR3 has 15 residues. Trimming at V came to 2 bases and at J to 7 bases, leaving 5 bases not matched to a gene. Germline CDR1 and CDR2: MDHEN and SYDVKM. DNA of the CDR3: TGTGCCAGCAGTTTACGGACTAGCGGAGATAATGAGCAGTTCTTC. Translated, it gives CASSLRTSGDNEQFF.

This clone appeared once. The CDR3 here is CASKKTGLYQETQYF. The CDR3 nucleotides read TGTGCCAGCAAGAAGACAGGGCTGTACCAAGAGACCCAGTACTTC. The chain carries TRBV2 and TRBJ2-5; 7 bases are a match to TRBD1. V dropped 7 bases and J dropped 0; count of bases not matched to a gene: 8. Germline V gives CDR1 SNHLY, CDR2 FYNNEI. CDR3 length: 15 residues.

This sequence joins TRBV25-1 and TRBJ2-3; possibly TRBD2 for D (5 bases). Trimming removed 4 bases at V and 2 bases at J, with 7 bases between. Germline lookup yields CDR1 MGHDK and CDR2 SYGVNS. The CDR3 runs 13 residues. The CDR3, as DNA: TGTGCCAGCAGTGGGACTTACACAGATACGCAGTATTTT. Translating gives CASSGTYTDTQYF.

The rearrangement links TRBV5-1 to TRBJ1-6; the match to TRBD1 covers 9 bases. The V gene's germline CDR1 is SGHRS and CDR2 YFSETQ. V gave up 0 bases and J gave up 9 bases; unmatched junction bases: 4. This CDR3 is built from 15 residues. CDR3 DNA sequence: TGCGCCAGCAGCTTGGGACAGGGGGATGGTTCACCCCTCCACTTT. Translation: CASSLGQGDGSPLHF.

The chain couples TRBV5-1 to TRBJ2-7; D unresolved. Germline CDR1 reads SGHRS; CDR2 reads YFSETQ. The CDR3 length is 14 residues. Trimming left V 0 bases short and J 7 bases short, with 14 bases between. In DNA form, the CDR3 reads TGCGCCAGCAGCTTGGAGGTCCTACAAGGTGAGCAGTACTTC. It specifies CASSLEVLQGEQYF.

The rearrangement uses TRBV29-1 and TRBJ2-1, with 8 bases lining up with TRBD2. Unmatched junction bases numbered 8, after V lost 6 bases and J lost 4 bases. Germline V gene lookup returns CDR1 SQVTM and CDR2 ANQGSEA. The CDR3 loop spans 14 amino acids. CDR3 DNA: TGCAGCGTAGTTGGACTAGCCACATACAATGAGCAGTTCTTC. Protein sequence: CSVVGLATYNEQFF.